The 18 T cell receptor beta chains below come from one sample, sequenced in a study of blood T cells in healthy people across ages. Then a second PCR, running roughly 7 to 11 cycles, was carried out with a sample-barcoded 5' primer and a J-beta primer mix. TCRdb reprocessed the 5' RACE reads via MiXCR and lists one record per CDR3 protein. The sample includes under 800,000 distinct CDR3 sequences, 35% to 45% of them seen just once. Sequenced material: blood. Receptors originate from a woman aged 55-69 years in good health.

The chain recombines TRBV11-3 with TRBJ2-1; the D gene is possibly TRBD2 (7 bases). The V gene lost 0 bases and the J gene lost 4 bases, with 10 bases spanning the gap. The CDR3 length is 15 residues. The V gene's germline CDR1 is SGHNT and CDR2 YENEEA. The CDR3: CASSLEGGEYNEQFF. The CDR3 coding sequence is TGTGCCAGCAGCTTAGAAGGGGGGGAGTACAATGAGCAGTTCTTC.

On this clonotype itself: One end of the junction is discordant with germline, which a read error may explain. The rearrangement joins TRBV20-1 to TRBJ2-1; D is possibly TRBD2 (5 bases). CDR3 length: 16 residues. Germline CDR1 reads DFQATT; CDR2 reads SNEGSKA (reference sequence). The CDR3 sequence: CSAGMASYSSYNERYF. CDR3 coding DNA: TGCAGTGCTGGTATGGCTAGCTATAGCTCCTACAATGAGCGGTACTTC.

There are many counts of this clonotype. With a much larger clone just one base away, this may be a read error. V usage is TRBV25-1 and J usage is TRBJ2-1; 8 bases are shared with TRBD2. TRBJ2-7 explains the end of the DNA better; the J call may be wrong. This CDR3 is built from 16 residues. Germline V gene sequence: CDR1 MGHDK, CDR2 SYGVNS. The chain's CDR3 is CASSELAGHSYNEQYF. The DNA of the CDR3 is TGTGCCAGCAGTGAGCTAGCGGGTCACTCCTACAATGAGCAGTACTTC.

The chain joins TRBV9 to TRBJ1-1; D is unresolved. Germline CDR1 is SGDLS and CDR2 is YYNGEE. Between the trimmed V and J ends, which lost 0 bases and 6 bases, there was a span of 12 bases. The CDR3 has 14 residues. This CDR3 reads CASSVGGGTPEAFF. As DNA, the CDR3 is TGTGCCAGCAGCGTAGGTGGCGGTACTCCTGAAGCTTTCTTT.

The rearrangement joins TRBV12-3 or TRBV12-4 to TRBJ2-1, with 8 bases matching TRBD2. The CDR3 runs to 14 residues. After removal of 1 base from V and 6 bases from J, the junction contained 2 bases not matched to a gene. Here the CDR3 DNA reads TGTGCCAGCAGTTTAGGGACTAGCATCAATGAGCAGTTCTTC. Protein: CASSLGTSINEQFF.

This clonotype has ten or more counts. This chain links TRBV4-1 with TRBJ2-1, with TRBD2 matching 10 bases. Germline CDR1 MGHRA, CDR2 YSYEKL. This CDR3 contains 15 residues. Trimming cost V 0 bases and J 4 bases; bases outside gene matches: 0. The CDR3 protein is CASSQEAGGYNEQFF. CDR3 in DNA: TGCGCCAGCAGCCAAGAAGCGGGAGGGTACAATGAGCAGTTCTTC.

The chain uses TRBV6-5 and TRBJ1-2; D is undetermined. V lost 2 bases and J 3 bases, leaving 13 bases between the germline ends. Germline CDR1 MNHEY, CDR2 SVGAGI. The CDR3 contains 15 residues. The CDR3 is CASSYTPGPDYGYTF. The CDR3 nucleotides read TGTGCCAGCAGTTACACCCCAGGCCCAGACTATGGCTACACCTTC.

This chain uses TRBV6-1 with TRBJ2-1; D perhaps matches TRBD2 (6 bases). Germline V gene lookup returns CDR1 MNHNS and CDR2 SASEGT. V was cut by 8 bases and J by 1 base, with 12 bases left in between. The length of the CDR3 is 14 residues. CDR3 DNA sequence: TGTGCCAGCGCGGGGCTAGGGTCCTACAATGAGCAGTTCTTC. Its translation: CASAGLGSYNEQFF.

The chain combines TRBV28 with TRBJ2-2; D is possibly TRBD1 or TRBD2 (6 bases each). CDR1 and CDR2 (germline): MDHEN, SYDVKM. This CDR3 region has 15 residues. V dropped 3 bases and J dropped 5 bases, with 13 bases sitting between them. CDR3 coding DNA: TGTGCCAGCAGTTTGGGGGGCAGTCCTACCGGGGAGCTGTTTTTT. Translating gives CASSLGGSPTGELFF.

This clonotype was seen a handful of times. The chain is built from TRBV20-1 and TRBJ2-4; tentative D call: TRBD2 (7 bases). From germline, CDR1 is DFQATT and CDR2 SNEGSKA (reference sequence). CDR3 length: 15 residues. V was pared by 3 bases and J by 7 bases, with 19 bases between. CDR3 coding DNA: TGCAGTGCTAGGGATAACCGTCGGGGGGCGAACATTCAGTACTTC. This codes for CSARDNRRGANIQYF.

This chain uses TRBV27 with TRBJ2-3; 8 bases are shared with TRBD1. Per the germline V gene, CDR1 is MNHEY and CDR2 is SMNVEV (reference sequence). This CDR3 is 17 amino acids long. V trimming: 2 bases; J trimming: 1 base; junction bases outside the gene matches: 8. CDR3 loop: CASSLPRTGYGTDTQYF. CDR3 in DNA: TGTGCCAGCAGTTTACCCCGGACAGGGTACGGCACAGATACGCAGTATTTT.

A single count supports this clonotype. This chain uses TRBV7-3 with TRBJ2-3; TRBD2 matches at 8 bases. The CDR3 is 19 amino acids. The V gene's germline CDR1 is SGHTA and CDR2 FQGTGA. V lost 5 bases to trimming and J lost 4 bases; unmatched junction nucleotides: 20. The CDR3 here is CASSPVNGASGFDPDTQYF. CDR3 bases: TGTGCCAGCAGCCCAGTTAATGGGGCTAGCGGGTTCGATCCAGATACGCAGTATTTT.

This chain uses TRBV2 with TRBJ2-7, with 8 bases identical to TRBD2. Losses at the gene ends were 6 bases for V and 3 bases for J; bases not matched to a gene: 4. CDR1 and CDR2 (germline): SNHLY, FYNNEI. There are 13 residues in the CDR3. CDR3 DNA sequence: TGTGCCAGCAGCATGGCGGGGGGCTACGAGCAGTACTTC. This codes for CASSMAGGYEQYF.

This rearrangement joins TRBV12-3 or TRBV12-4 to TRBJ2-1; D tentatively reads TRBD1 or TRBD2 (5 bases each). The CDR3 totals 12 residues. With 8 bases removed from V and 13 bases from J, the gap between germline ends came to 18 bases. The CDR3 is CASRVGGEAQFF. The CDR3 DNA is TGTGCCAGCCGAGTTGGGGGAGAGGCCCAGTTCTTC.

Note on this clonotype: A much larger clone differs by one base, so this may be a read error. The chain couples TRBV4-2 to TRBJ2-1, with a possible D match to TRBD2 (5 bases). Germline V gives CDR1 LGHNA, CDR2 YNFKEQ. The CDR3 covers 13 residues. For the CDR3, the DNA is TGTACCAGCAGCCAAGATCCACTGGACTCCCAGTTCTTC. Amino acid sequence: CTSSQDPLDSQFF.

The rearrangement links TRBV20-1 to TRBJ2-7; maybe TRBD2 (5 bases). Germline V gene lookup returns CDR1 DFQATT and CDR2 SNEGSKA (reference sequence). Trimming took 0 bases from V and 3 from J, leaving 12 bases between them. The CDR3 extends over 14 amino acids. Here the CDR3 reads CSARDSGGGYEQYF. CDR3 sequence (DNA): TGCAGTGCTAGAGACAGCGGCGGAGGCTACGAGCAGTACTTC.

J is TRBJ2-5 and V is TRBV10-3; 8 nucleotides align to TRBD2. Germline V gene data show CDR1 as ENHRY and CDR2 as SYGVKD. CDR3 size: 14 residues. The V segment lost 6 bases and the J segment 4 bases; nucleotides outside the gene matches: 7. CDR3 in amino acids: CAIRPSGGGETQYF. CDR3 DNA sequence: TGTGCCATCAGACCGAGCGGGGGAGGAGAGACCCAGTACTTC.

In this sample, this clonotype turned up many times. The chain has TRBV4-2 and TRBJ2-1, with no clear D. Germline V gene data show CDR1 as LGHNA and CDR2 as YNFKEQ. The germline V and J ends were trimmed by 0 bases and 0 bases, with 6 bases remaining between them. The length of the CDR3 is 15 residues. This CDR3 is CASSQERVSYNEQFF. DNA of the CDR3: TGTGCCAGCAGCCAAGAGCGCGTCTCCTACAATGAGCAGTTCTTC.